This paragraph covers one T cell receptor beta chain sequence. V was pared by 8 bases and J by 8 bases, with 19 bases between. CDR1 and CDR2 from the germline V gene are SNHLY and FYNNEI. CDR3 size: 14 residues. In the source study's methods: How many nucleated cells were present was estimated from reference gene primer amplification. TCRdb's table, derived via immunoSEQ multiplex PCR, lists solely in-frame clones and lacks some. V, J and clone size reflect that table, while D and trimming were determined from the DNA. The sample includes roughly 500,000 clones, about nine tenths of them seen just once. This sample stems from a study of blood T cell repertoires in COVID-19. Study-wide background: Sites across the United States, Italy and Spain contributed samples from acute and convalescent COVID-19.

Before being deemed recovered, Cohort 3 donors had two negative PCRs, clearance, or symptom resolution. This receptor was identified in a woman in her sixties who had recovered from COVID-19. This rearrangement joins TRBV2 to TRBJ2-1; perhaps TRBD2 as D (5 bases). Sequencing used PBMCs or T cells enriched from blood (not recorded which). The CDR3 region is CASLAIGVADEQFF. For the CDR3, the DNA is TGTGCCAGCCTGGCAATCGGGGTAGCCGATGAGCAGTTCTTC.